Below, 32 T cell receptor beta chains from the same sample are listed, as sequenced in a study of vaccination and CD4 T cells after COVID-19. MiXCR was run by TCRdb on the PCR reads, yielding one entry per CDR3 protein. Of about 20,000 distinct CDR3 sequences listed, 60% are singletons. The material sequenced was CD4+ T cells from blood, taken after SARS-CoV-2 vaccination. The receptors were sampled from a human donor who had recovered from COVID-19.

This clonotype was counted only a few times. The V gene is TRBV10-3, the J gene TRBJ1-2, with 7 bases matching TRBD1. The CDR3 sequence is 14 residues long. Germline V gene sequence: CDR1 ENHRY, CDR2 SYGVKD. V lost 4 bases, J lost 8 bases, and 10 bases stayed unmatched. The CDR3 nucleotides read TGTGCCATCAGTGCCCCGGGACAGATGTACGGCTACACCTTC. It is translated as CAISAPGQMYGYTF.

The chain links TRBV15 to TRBJ2-5; the D gene is possibly TRBD2 (5 bases). Germline CDR1 and CDR2: LNHNV and YYDKDF (reference sequence). V was cut by 0 bases and J by 5 bases, with 13 bases left in between. The CDR3 consists of 15 residues. CDR3 DNA sequence: TGTGCCACCAGCAGAGATTGGAGGAGAGACGAGACCCAGTACTTC. Amino acid sequence: CATSRDWRRDETQYF. The full variable domain, in which reference TRBV15 and TRBJ2-5 provide the parts outside the CDR3, is DAMVIQNPRYQVTQFGKPVTLSCSQTLNHNVMYWYQQKSSQAPKLLFHYYDKDFNNEADTPDNFQSRRPNTSFCFLDIRSPGLGDTAMYLCATSRDWRRDETQYFGPGTRLLVL.

In DNA, the CDR3 is TGTGCCAGCAGTGAACAGGGATTAGTCGCTGGAGAGACCCAGTACTTC. It codes for CASSEQGLVAGETQYF. The V gene is TRBV2, the J gene TRBJ2-5; D is possibly TRBD1 (5 bases). The CDR3 is made up of 16 amino acids. The ends were cut back, 2 bases at V and 4 bases at J, with 17 bases in the middle. The V gene's germline CDR1 is SNHLY and CDR2 FYNNEI.

This clonotype was recorded a few times. The chain uses TRBV2 and TRBJ2-6, with a possible D match to TRBD1 (6 bases). The CDR3 consists of 15 residues. The V end was cut by 8 bases, the J end by 2 bases, with 13 bases between. CDR1 is SNHLY and CDR2 is FYNNEI in the germline V gene. The CDR3: CASRSSGAGANVLTF. CDR3 sequence (DNA): TGTGCCAGCCGCTCGTCAGGGGCTGGGGCCAACGTCCTGACTTTC. The entire variable domain, with the rest obtained from reference TRBV2 and TRBJ2-6, is as follows: EPEVTQTPSHQVTQMGQEVILRCVPISNHLYFYWYRQILGQKVEFLVSFYNNEISEKSEIFDDQFSVERPDGSNFTLKIRSTKLEDSAMYFCASRSSGAGANVLTFGAGSRLTVL.

The rearrangement links TRBV12-3 or TRBV12-4 to TRBJ1-2; 7 bases agree with TRBD1. The CDR3 loop spans 15 amino acids. The V and J ends lost 3 bases and 7 bases, in that order; junction bases with no gene match: 11. The CDR3 protein is CASSFSSRGLGGYTF. CDR3 in DNA: TGTGCCAGCAGTTTCTCATCCAGGGGGTTAGGTGGCTACACCTTC.

The rearrangement joins TRBV4-1 to TRBJ1-5, with D hard to call. V dropped 0 bases and J dropped 1 base, with 4 bases sitting between them. CDR1 is MGHRA and CDR2 is YSYEKL in the germline V gene. The CDR3 has 14 amino acids. This CDR3 is CASSQERSNQPQHF. Here the CDR3 DNA reads TGCGCCAGCAGCCAAGAACGGAGCAATCAGCCCCAGCATTTT.

The chain uses TRBV5-1 and TRBJ2-5; TRBD2 matches at 8 bases. This CDR3 contains 15 residues. The V segment lost 4 bases and the J segment 0 bases; nucleotides outside the gene matches: 5. Looked up from germline, CDR1 is SGHRS and CDR2 is YFSETQ. In DNA form, the CDR3 reads TGCGCCAGCAGCCGGAGCGGGAGAAACCAAGAGACCCAGTACTTC. Its protein product is CASSRSGRNQETQYF.

This rearrangement joins TRBV28 to TRBJ2-6, with TRBD2 as a possible D gene (6 bases). CDR1 and CDR2 (germline): MDHEN, SYDVKM. Trimming cost V 7 bases and J 0 bases, with 16 bases left between them. The CDR3 is 17 amino acids. CDR3: CASIAAGSTSGANVLTF. CDR3 coding DNA: TGTGCCAGCATAGCGGCAGGCTCGACCTCTGGGGCCAACGTCCTGACTTTC.

The table lists this clonotype with a few counts. The J gene is TRBJ2-2, the V gene TRBV25-1; maybe TRBD2 (6 bases). The CDR3 has 17 amino acids. Trimming stripped 6 bases from V and 1 base from J, with 18 bases between. Germline V lookup: CDR1 MGHDK, CDR2 SYGVNS. The CDR3 region is CASSATRFSGNTGELFF. The CDR3 bases are TGTGCCAGCAGCGCCACAAGGTTTAGCGGGAACACCGGGGAGCTGTTTTTT.

CDR3 loop: CSARSAGGESPLHF. CDR3 nucleotides: TGCAGTGCTAGGTCCGCTGGCGGGGAATCACCCCTCCACTTT. The chain has TRBV20-1 and TRBJ1-6, with D unresolved. This CDR3 is built from 14 residues. Germline V gene data show CDR1 as DFQATT and CDR2 as SNEGSKA (reference sequence). V lost 3 bases to trimming and J lost 10 bases, with 16 bases between them.

The chain couples TRBV20-1 to TRBJ2-3, with TRBD1 identical over 11 bases. Germline lookup yields CDR1 DFQATT and CDR2 SNEGSKA (reference sequence). There are 14 residues in the CDR3. The J segment lost 5 bases and the V segment lost 6 bases, leaving 7 bases of the junction unmatched. The CDR3 loop is CSARTGGMRDTQYF. DNA for the CDR3: TGCAGTGCCAGGACAGGGGGCATGAGAGATACGCAGTATTTT.

This sequence joins TRBV28 and TRBJ2-3, with D maybe TRBD2 (5 bases). In germline, CDR1 is MDHEN, CDR2 SYDVKM. This CDR3 region has 17 residues. Trimming removed 2 bases from V and 0 bases from J, with 15 bases in between. CDR3 residues: CASSLRPGTTSTDTQYF. CDR3 DNA sequence: TGTGCCAGCAGTTTACGGCCGGGAACCACTAGCACAGATACGCAGTATTTT.

J is TRBJ1-1 and V is TRBV20-1, with 11 bases lining up with TRBD1. Trimming at V came to 7 bases and at J to 7 bases, leaving 14 bases not matched to a gene. Germline V gene data show CDR1 as DFQATT and CDR2 as SNEGSKA (reference sequence). The CDR3 contains 15 residues. The CDR3 DNA is TGCAGTGGAGCCGCTACCGGGACAGGGGGAAGTGAAGCTTTCTTT. Translated, it gives CSGAATGTGGSEAFF.

The J gene is TRBJ2-4, the V gene TRBV20-1; 11 bases agree with TRBD2. The CDR3 totals 19 residues. Losses at the gene ends were 0 bases for V and 9 bases for J; bases not matched to a gene: 19. Looked up from germline, CDR1 is DFQATT and CDR2 is SNEGSKA (reference sequence). CDR3 sequence reads: CSARDQSLTSGNRGSIQYF. The CDR3 DNA sequence: TGCAGTGCTAGAGATCAATCCCTGACTAGCGGGAACAGGGGGAGCATTCAGTACTTC.

The chain links TRBV30 to TRBJ2-7; D might be TRBD1 (6 bases). Germline CDR1 and CDR2: GTSNPN and SVGIG (reference sequence). This CDR3 contains 13 residues. The V and J ends lost 5 bases and 7 bases respectively, with 18 bases between them. CDR3 DNA sequence: TGTGCCTGGGATTCAGGGGTCAGTTGGGAGCAGTACTTC. Its protein product is CAWDSGVSWEQYF.

With respect to this clonotype: Germline and junction disagree at one end, which may indicate a read error. The gene calls are TRBV19 and TRBJ2-3; D is perhaps TRBD2 (6 bases). The length of the CDR3 is 15 residues. The germline CDR1 and CDR2 sequences are LNHDA and SQIVND (reference sequence). The CDR3 nucleotides read TGTGCCAGTAGGAACCTCGGGGGTAGCACAGATACGCAGTACTTT. Translating gives CASRNLGGSTDTQYF.

This rearrangement joins TRBV7-9 to TRBJ1-1; no clear D gene. V gave up 5 bases and J gave up 8 bases, with 9 bases separating them. Germline CDR1 is SEHNR and CDR2 is FQNEAQ (reference sequence). The CDR3 consists of 11 residues. In DNA, the CDR3 is TGTGCCAGCAGCCCCAATAGGGAAGCTTTCTTT. Its protein is CASSPNREAFF. The variable domain in full, with the rest retrieved from reference TRBV7-9 and TRBJ1-1, is DTGVSQNPRHKITKRGQNVTFRCDPISEHNRLYWYRQTLGQGPEFLTYFQNEAQLEKSRLLSDRFSAERPKGSFSTLEIQRTEQGDSAMYLCASSPNREAFFGQGTRLTVV.

The chain uses TRBV6-2 or TRBV6-3 and TRBJ2-7, with 7 bases that match TRBD1. Germline V gene sequence: CDR1 MNHEY, CDR2 SVGEGT. The CDR3 is made up of 13 amino acids. Trimming at V came to 6 bases and at J to 9 bases, leaving 11 bases not matched to a gene. This CDR3 reads CASSTGTARGQYF. CDR3 bases: TGTGCCAGCAGCACGGGGACAGCCCGGGGGCAGTACTTC.

The gene calls are TRBV7-9 and TRBJ2-7; TRBD1 agrees at 9 bases. Trimming cost V 5 bases and J 5 bases; bases outside gene matches: 4. CDR1 and CDR2 (germline): SEHNR, FQNEAQ (reference sequence). The CDR3 covers 13 residues. The CDR3 DNA is TGTGCCAGCAGCGTAGGGACAGGGAACGAGCAGTACTTC. Translating gives CASSVGTGNEQYF.

This clonotype was found a few times. This rearrangement joins TRBV21-1 to TRBJ2-1; TRBD2 is the table's D call and was not checked against the DNA. TRBV21-1 is a pseudogene locus. This CDR3 has 17 residues. CDR3: CASSPQELAGAYNEQFF. CDR3 coding DNA: TGTGCCAGCAGCCCCCAAGAGCTAGCGGGAGCCTACAATGAGCAGTTCTTC.

The rearrangement joins TRBV6-1 to TRBJ1-1, with D tentatively TRBD1 (5 bases). CDR1 MNHNS and CDR2 SASEGT come from the germline V gene. The CDR3 spans 15 residues. The V gene lost 5 bases and the J gene lost 4 bases, with 17 bases spanning the gap. CDR3 sequence: CASSKQGEFATEAFF. Here the CDR3 DNA reads TGTGCCAGCAGTAAGCAGGGCGAATTCGCCACTGAAGCTTTCTTT.

This clonotype was observed once. This rearrangement joins TRBV19 to TRBJ2-5, with D possibly TRBD2 on 5 matching bases. Germline assignment: CDR1 LNHDA and CDR2 SQIVND (reference sequence). This CDR3 is 13 amino acids long. Trimming cost V 1 base and J 4 bases, with 7 bases left between them. CDR3 residues: CASSIAGRETQYF. In nucleotides, the CDR3 is TGTGCCAGTAGTATAGCGGGGAGAGAGACCCAGTACTTC.

This clonotype turned up a few times. V and J are TRBV12-3 or TRBV12-4 and TRBJ2-7; D perhaps matches TRBD2 (5 bases). The CDR3 consists of 15 residues. The V and J ends lost 2 bases and 3 bases respectively, with 14 bases between them. The CDR3 sequence: CASSLLSGLGYEQYF. CDR3 coding DNA: TGTGCCAGCAGTTTACTAAGCGGATTAGGCTACGAGCAGTACTTC.

The chain combines TRBV10-3 with TRBJ2-7; no definite D call. CDR1 and CDR2 (germline): ENHRY, SYGVKD. The germline V and J ends were trimmed by 2 bases and 10 bases, with 12 bases remaining between them. CDR3 size: 12 residues. The CDR3 DNA reads TGTGCCATCAGTGAGGGTGCAGAACAACAGTACTTC. Translating it yields CAISEGAEQQYF.

This clonotype was counted between two and nine times. The chain recombines TRBV20-1 with TRBJ1-6, with 7 bases aligning to TRBD1. J gave up 8 bases and V 0 bases, and 19 bases lay outside the gene matches. The CDR3 is 19 amino acids. CDR1 and CDR2 from the germline V gene are DFQATT and SNEGSKA (reference sequence). The CDR3 region has the DNA TGCAGTGCTAGAGAGCGTCGACAGGGACTTTTGGGCCCCGATTCACCCCTCCACTTT. It is translated as CSARERRQGLLGPDSPLHF.

Here the CDR3 DNA reads TGCAGTGCCCCGGACAGGGAAGCTTTCTTT. Encoded protein: CSAPDREAFF. The chain couples TRBV20-1 to TRBJ1-1; 7 positions match TRBD1. The CDR3 is made up of 10 amino acids. Germline lookup yields CDR1 DFQATT and CDR2 SNEGSKA (reference sequence). Trimming took 6 bases from V and 8 from J; bases not matched to a gene: 3.

The chain recombines TRBV5-1 with TRBJ2-3; D remains ambiguous. Germline lookup yields CDR1 SGHRS and CDR2 YFSETQ. The CDR3 totals 15 residues. V lost 4 bases and J 2 bases, leaving 14 bases between the germline ends. The CDR3 region has the DNA TGCGCCAGCAGCACGGATGCCAGACTCACAGATACGCAGTATTTT. Amino acid sequence: CASSTDARLTDTQYF.

This clonotype has just a few counts. The rearrangement joins TRBV25-1 to TRBJ2-3; 10 bases are shared with TRBD1. The CDR3 is 17 residues long. CDR1 and CDR2 from the germline V gene are MGHDK and SYGVNS. Trimming at V came to 4 bases and at J to 0 bases, leaving 7 bases not matched to a gene. The CDR3 DNA follows: TGTGCCAGCAGTGCGGGACAGGGGCGTCTTAGCACAGATACGCAGTATTTT. This sequence encodes CASSAGQGRLSTDTQYF.

The V call is TRBV27, the J call TRBJ2-1, with 11 bases fitting TRBD2. Germline CDR1 and CDR2: MNHEY and SMNVEV (reference sequence). V dropped 5 bases and J dropped 2; count of bases not matched to a gene: 5. CDR3 length equals 16 residues. CDR3 sequence: CASSLPGLAAYNEQFF. The CDR3 nucleotides read TGTGCCAGCAGTCTACCGGGACTAGCGGCCTACAATGAGCAGTTCTTC.

The rearrangement links TRBV30 to TRBJ2-7; D is unresolved. V was shortened by 0 bases and J by 0 bases, with 12 bases between the two germline ends. CDR1 and CDR2 (germline): GTSNPN, SVGIG (reference sequence). The CDR3 extends over 15 amino acids. The CDR3 nucleotides read TGTGCCTGGAGTGTACTGCCGTACAGCTCCTACGAGCAGTACTTC. This translates into CAWSVLPYSSYEQYF.

The chain employs TRBV14 and TRBJ2-1; 7 nucleotides agree with TRBD2. CDR3 length equals 18 residues. Trimming took 1 base from V and 0 from J; bases not matched to a gene: 9. Germline V gives CDR1 SGHDN, CDR2 FVKESK. The CDR3 sequence: CASSQVGDGRVSYNEQFF. Here the CDR3 DNA reads TGTGCCAGCAGCCAAGTCGGGGATGGGAGGGTCTCCTACAATGAGCAGTTCTTC.

The genes are TRBV15 and TRBJ1-4; D unclear. Germline-derived CDR1 and CDR2 are LNHNV and YYDKDF (reference sequence). The CDR3 length is 15 residues. V dropped 0 bases and J dropped 0 bases, with 5 bases sitting between them. The CDR3: CATSRDGTTNEKLFF. In DNA, the CDR3 is TGTGCCACCAGCAGAGACGGGACAACTAATGAAAAACTGTTTTTT.